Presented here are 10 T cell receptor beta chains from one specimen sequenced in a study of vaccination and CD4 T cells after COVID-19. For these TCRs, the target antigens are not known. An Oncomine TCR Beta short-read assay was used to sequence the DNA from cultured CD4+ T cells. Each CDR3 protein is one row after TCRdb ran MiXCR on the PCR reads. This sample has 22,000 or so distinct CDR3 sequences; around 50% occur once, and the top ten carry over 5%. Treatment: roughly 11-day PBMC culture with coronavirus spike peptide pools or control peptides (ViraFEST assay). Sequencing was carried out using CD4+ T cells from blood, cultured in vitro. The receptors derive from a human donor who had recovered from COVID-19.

CDR3 sequence reads: CASSIRDRFLQPQHF. CDR3 bases: TGTGCCAGTAGTATAAGGGACAGGTTCCTTCAGCCCCAGCATTTT. The chain has TRBV19 and TRBJ1-5, with 8 nucleotides matching TRBD1. This CDR3 has 15 residues. The V segment lost 2 bases and the J segment 6 bases; nucleotides outside the gene matches: 6. Germline V gives CDR1 LNHDA, CDR2 SQIVND (reference sequence).

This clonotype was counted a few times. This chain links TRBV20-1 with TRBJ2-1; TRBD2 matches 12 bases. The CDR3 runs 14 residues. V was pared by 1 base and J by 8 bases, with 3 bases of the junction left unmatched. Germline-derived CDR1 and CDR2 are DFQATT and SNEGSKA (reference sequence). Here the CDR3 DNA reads TGCAGTGCTAGAGTTCTAGCGGGAGGGGATGAGCAGTTCTTC. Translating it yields CSARVLAGGDEQFF.

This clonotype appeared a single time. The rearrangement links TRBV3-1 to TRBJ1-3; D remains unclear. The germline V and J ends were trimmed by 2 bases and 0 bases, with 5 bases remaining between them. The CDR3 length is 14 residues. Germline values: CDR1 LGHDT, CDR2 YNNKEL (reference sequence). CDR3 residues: CASSQRSSGNTIYF. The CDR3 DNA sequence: TGTGCCAGCAGCCAACGGAGCTCTGGAAACACCATATATTTT.

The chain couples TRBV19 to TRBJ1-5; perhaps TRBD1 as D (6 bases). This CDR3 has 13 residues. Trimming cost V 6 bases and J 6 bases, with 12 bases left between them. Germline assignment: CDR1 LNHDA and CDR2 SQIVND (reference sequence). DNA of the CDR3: TGTGCCAGTAGGCCAGAGGACAGTCAGCCCCAGCATTTT. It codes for CASRPEDSQPQHF.

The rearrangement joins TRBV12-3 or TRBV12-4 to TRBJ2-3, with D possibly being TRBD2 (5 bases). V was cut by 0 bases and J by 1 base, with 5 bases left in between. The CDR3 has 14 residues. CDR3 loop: CASSLASGTDTQYF. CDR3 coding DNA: TGTGCCAGCAGTTTAGCTAGCGGCACAGATACGCAGTATTTT.

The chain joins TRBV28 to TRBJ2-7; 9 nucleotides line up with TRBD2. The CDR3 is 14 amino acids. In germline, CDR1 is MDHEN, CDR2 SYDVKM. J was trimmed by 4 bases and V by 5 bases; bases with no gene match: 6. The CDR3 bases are TGTGCCAGCAGTCCCCATAGCGGGAGTTACGAGCAGTACTTC. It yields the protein CASSPHSGSYEQYF.

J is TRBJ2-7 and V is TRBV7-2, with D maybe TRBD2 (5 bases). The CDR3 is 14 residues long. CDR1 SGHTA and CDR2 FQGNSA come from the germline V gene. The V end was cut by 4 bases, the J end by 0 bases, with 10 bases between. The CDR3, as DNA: TGTGCCAGCAGCTCGAGGGCGAGCTCCTACGAGCAGTACTTC. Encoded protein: CASSSRASSYEQYF.

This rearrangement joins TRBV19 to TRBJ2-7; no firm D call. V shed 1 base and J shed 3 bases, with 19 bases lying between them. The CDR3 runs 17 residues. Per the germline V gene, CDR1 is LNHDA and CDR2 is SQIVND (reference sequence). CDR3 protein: CASSIGHAGFVSYEQYF. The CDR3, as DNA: TGTGCCAGTAGTATAGGACATGCCGGATTTGTGAGCTACGAGCAGTACTTC. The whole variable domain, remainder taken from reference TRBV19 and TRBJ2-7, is DGGITQSPKYLFRKEGQNVTLSCEQNLNHDAMYWYRQDPGQGLRLIYYSQIVNDFQKGDIAEGYSVSREKKESFPLTVTSAQKNPTAFYLCASSIGHAGFVSYEQYFGPGTRLTVT.

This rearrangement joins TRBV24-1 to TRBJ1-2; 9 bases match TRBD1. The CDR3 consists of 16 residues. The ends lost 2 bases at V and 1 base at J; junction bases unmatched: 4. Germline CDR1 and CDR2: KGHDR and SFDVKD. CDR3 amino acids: CATSDSSTGGNYGYTF. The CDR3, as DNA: TGTGCCACCAGTGATTCGTCGACAGGGGGTAACTATGGCTACACCTTC.

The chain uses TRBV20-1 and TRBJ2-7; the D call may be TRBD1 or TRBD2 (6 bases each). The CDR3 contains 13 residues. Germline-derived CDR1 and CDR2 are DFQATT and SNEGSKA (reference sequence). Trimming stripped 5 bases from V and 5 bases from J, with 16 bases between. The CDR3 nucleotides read TGCAGTGCTTTCAGAGGAGGGGGTAACGAGCAGTACTTC. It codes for CSAFRGGGNEQYF.